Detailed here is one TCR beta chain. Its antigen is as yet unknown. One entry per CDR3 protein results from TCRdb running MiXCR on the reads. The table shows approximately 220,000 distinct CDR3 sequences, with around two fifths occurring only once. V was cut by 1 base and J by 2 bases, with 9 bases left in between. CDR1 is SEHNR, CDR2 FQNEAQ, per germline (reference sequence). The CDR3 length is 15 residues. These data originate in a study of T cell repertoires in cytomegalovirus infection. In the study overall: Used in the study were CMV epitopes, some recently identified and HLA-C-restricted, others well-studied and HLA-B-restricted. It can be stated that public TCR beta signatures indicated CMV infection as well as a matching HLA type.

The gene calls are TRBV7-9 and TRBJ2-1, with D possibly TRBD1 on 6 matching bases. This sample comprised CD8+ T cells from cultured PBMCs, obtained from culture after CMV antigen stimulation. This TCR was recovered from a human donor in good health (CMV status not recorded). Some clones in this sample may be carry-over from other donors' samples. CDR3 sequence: CASSLGGPPYNEQFF. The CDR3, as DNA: TGTGCCAGCAGCTTAGGGGGGCCCCCCTACAATGAGCAGTTCTTC.